The source of this T cell receptor beta chain is a study of CD8+ T cells in alopecia areata. Whole-study results and caveats: Clonality in the scalp and expanded CD8+ clones ranked among the top 100 were significantly decreased by tofacitinib.

The germline CDR1 and CDR2 sequences are SQVTM and ANQGSEA. Trimming left V 5 bases short and J 0 bases short, with 10 bases between. The CDR3 is made up of 13 amino acids. Regarding this clone: Its antigen is unknown.

Treatment: oral pan-JAK inhibitor, 5-10 mg twice daily. Isolated RNA was reverse transcribed into cDNA used as the sequencing template. Profiled with immunoSEQ multiplex PCR; TCRdb holds only in-frame clones, not every one. The sample yields 210,000 or so clones, more than 60% seen once. The TCR originated in a human donor with alopecia areata. Sequences were derived from CD4+ T cells sorted from blood, sampled at week 44, from a patient treated with tofacitinib. This sequence joins TRBV29-1 and TRBJ1-1; maybe TRBD1 (5 bases). The CDR3 region has the DNA TGCAGCGTTTCAGGGATCATGAACACTGAAGCTTTCTTT. Amino acids: CSVSGIMNTEAFF.